This TCR beta chain derives from a study of breast tumors, draining lymph nodes, adjacent tissues. TCRdb analysed the multiplex PCR reads with MiXCR anew, one entry per CDR3 protein. Among 84,000 or so distinct CDR3 sequences listed, approximately 30% were seen once. The CDR3 runs 15 residues. The germline gives CDR1 SGDLS, CDR2 YYNGEE. Axillary draining lymph nodes of breast cancer patients supplied the node samples. Note on this clonotype: Its specificity is not known. A read error may produce the germline difference seen at one junction end.

General observations from the study: Tumor T cell lymph node origin was a supported hypothesis, not proven. The data were judged consistent with most tumor T cells coming from lymph node and expanding in tumor. Tumor repertoires ranked between lymph nodes and nontumor tissue in diversity, with V and J gene preferences.

The V gene is TRBV9, the J gene TRBJ2-5; D is possibly TRBD2 (6 bases). This clonotype was obtained from a female donor with breast cancer. Some clones in this sample may be carry-over from other donors' samples. Sequenced material: axillary lymph node tissue. The CDR3 DNA reads TGTGCCAGCAGCGTAGGCCAGGGACTCCAAGAGACCCCGTACTTC. Protein product: CASSVGQGLQETPYF.